These T cell receptor beta chains were read from a single sample in a study of blood T cells in healthy people across ages. From the 5' RACE reads, TCRdb called clonotypes with MiXCR, one entry per CDR3 protein. This sample carries approximately 770,000 distinct CDR3 sequences, roughly 64% of them seen once, and the ten largest clones take about 20%. Sequenced sample: blood. The receptors originated from a man younger than 45 in good health. Each CDR3 is given with its conserved first and last residue. Fields, in order: CDR3 length, J gene, D gene, clone size, V gene, CDR3 protein, CDR3 DNA. The D gene is left open where the match is weak. Part of the rows lack a size; the others show once, few, many or a class for expanded clones.

len: 15
j_gene: TRBJ2-4
d_gene: .
abundance: .
v_gene: TRBV3-1
CDR3aa: CASSQVGGSIDIQYF
CDR3nt: TGTGCCAGCAGCCAAGTAGGGGGGTCCATAGACATTCAGTACTTC

len: 16
j_gene: TRBJ2-1
d_gene: TRBD2
abundance: .
v_gene: TRBV7-6
CDR3aa: CASSPLAGMGNNEQFF
CDR3nt: TGTGCCAGCAGCCCCCTAGCGGGAATGGGGAACAATGAGCAGTTCTTC

len: 13
j_gene: TRBJ2-1
d_gene: TRBD2
abundance: .
v_gene: TRBV28
CDR3aa: CASNRGGGGEQFF
CDR3nt: TGTGCCAGCAACCGAGGTGGGGGAGGGGAGCAGTTCTTC

len: 14
j_gene: TRBJ1-2
d_gene: TRBD1
abundance: .
v_gene: TRBV4-1
CDR3aa: CASSQGQGEEGYTF
CDR3nt: TGCGCCAGCAGCCAAGGACAGGGTGAGGAGGGCTACACCTTC

len: 15
j_gene: TRBJ2-6
d_gene: .
abundance: .
v_gene: TRBV29-1
CDR3aa: CSVEGTDSGANVLTF
CDR3nt: TGCAGCGTTGAAGGGACGGACTCTGGGGCCAACGTCCTGACTTTC

len: 13
j_gene: TRBJ2-1
d_gene: .
abundance: .
v_gene: TRBV2
CDR3aa: CASNGLRGVEQFF
CDR3nt: TGTGCCAGCAATGGACTGCGGGGCGTTGAGCAGTTCTTC

len: 13
j_gene: TRBJ1-2
d_gene: .
abundance: .
v_gene: TRBV20-1
CDR3aa: CSATPGANYGYTF
CDR3nt: TGCAGTGCTACCCCCGGGGCTAACTATGGCTACACCTTC

len: 14
j_gene: TRBJ2-1
d_gene: .
abundance: .
v_gene: TRBV20-1
CDR3aa: CSAIGGAGGETQFF
CDR3nt: TGCAGTGCTATAGGGGGGGCCGGTGGAGAGACCCAGTTCTTC

len: 14
j_gene: TRBJ1-2
d_gene: .
abundance: .
v_gene: TRBV5-6
CDR3aa: CASSLVSTGYGYTF
CDR3nt: TGTGCCAGCAGCTTGGTGTCGACAGGCTATGGCTACACCTTC

len: 16
j_gene: TRBJ2-6
d_gene: .
abundance: few
v_gene: TRBV10-3
CDR3aa: CATISGLSSGANVLTF
CDR3nt: TGTGCCACCATTTCCGGGTTGAGCTCTGGGGCCAACGTCCTGACTTTC

len: 15
j_gene: TRBJ2-1
d_gene: TRBD2
abundance: .
v_gene: TRBV5-1
CDR3aa: CASNRLAELYNEQFF
CDR3nt: TGCGCCAGCAACCGACTAGCGGAGCTATACAATGAGCAGTTCTTC

len: 14
j_gene: TRBJ2-7
d_gene: TRBD2
abundance: .
v_gene: TRBV6-1
CDR3aa: CASRRGGTSYEQYF
CDR3nt: TGTGCCAGCAGGCGGGGAGGGACCTCCTACGAGCAGTACTTC

len: 13
j_gene: TRBJ2-2
d_gene: .
abundance: .
v_gene: TRBV6-4
CDR3aa: CASSDSSTGELFF
CDR3nt: TGTGCCAGCAGTGACTCTAGCACCGGGGAGCTGTTTTTT

len: 13
j_gene: TRBJ1-2
d_gene: .
abundance: few
v_gene: TRBV4-2
CDR3aa: CASSQDDSYGYTF
CDR3nt: TGTGCCAGCAGCCAAGATGACAGTTATGGCTACACCTTC

len: 13
j_gene: TRBJ2-1
d_gene: .
abundance: few
v_gene: TRBV11-1
CDR3aa: CASSRISYNEQFF
CDR3nt: TGTGCCAGCAGCCGCATCAGCTACAATGAGCAGTTCTTC

len: 15
j_gene: TRBJ2-5
d_gene: .
abundance: few
v_gene: TRBV7-9
CDR3aa: CASSLVRTTGETQYF
CDR3nt: TGTGCCAGCAGCTTAGTTCGTACAACGGGAGAGACCCAGTACTTC

len: 15
j_gene: TRBJ2-5
d_gene: .
abundance: .
v_gene: TRBV9
CDR3aa: CASSVASRGRETQYF
CDR3nt: TGTGCCAGCAGCGTAGCGAGCCGGGGCCGGGAGACCCAGTACTTC

len: 12
j_gene: TRBJ2-7
d_gene: .
abundance: few
v_gene: TRBV11-2
CDR3aa: CASSWLGREQYF
CDR3nt: TGTGCCAGCAGCTGGTTGGGACGCGAGCAGTACTTC

len: 11
j_gene: TRBJ2-5
d_gene: .
abundance: few
v_gene: TRBV6-6
CDR3aa: CATTDSETQYF
CDR3nt: TGTGCCACCACCGATTCGGAGACCCAGTACTTC

len: 15
j_gene: TRBJ1-2
d_gene: .
abundance: .
v_gene: TRBV10-3
CDR3aa: CAISEYREANYGCTF
CDR3nt: TGTGCCATCAGTGAGTACAGGGAGGCGAACTATGGCTGCACCTTC

len: 15
j_gene: TRBJ2-3
d_gene: .
abundance: few
v_gene: TRBV20-1
CDR3aa: CSAQRQPSLPDTQYF
CDR3nt: TGCAGTGCCCAGAGACAGCCTAGTCTCCCAGATACGCAGTATTTT

len: 14
j_gene: TRBJ2-7
d_gene: TRBD1
abundance: few
v_gene: TRBV9
CDR3aa: CASSVGDRVDEQYF
CDR3nt: TGTGCCAGCAGCGTAGGGGACAGGGTCGACGAGCAGTACTTC

len: 15
j_gene: TRBJ2-5
d_gene: TRBD2
abundance: .
v_gene: TRBV6-2/TRBV6-3
CDR3aa: CASTPSGMRRETQYF
CDR3nt: TGTGCCAGCACCCCTAGCGGGATGAGAAGGGAGACCCAGTACTTC

len: 12
j_gene: TRBJ2-1
d_gene: TRBD1
abundance: once
v_gene: TRBV20-1
CDR3aa: CSGDRGRNEQFF
CDR3nt: TGCAGCGGCGACAGGGGGCGTAATGAGCAGTTCTTC

len: 10
j_gene: TRBJ2-7
d_gene: .
abundance: .
v_gene: TRBV20-1
CDR3aa: CSAVQNEQYF
CDR3nt: TGCAGTGCTGTTCAAAACGAGCAGTACTTC

len: 13
j_gene: TRBJ1-5
d_gene: TRBD1
abundance: .
v_gene: TRBV20-1
CDR3aa: CSAVQGASQPQHF
CDR3nt: TGCAGTGCTGTACAGGGGGCTAGTCAGCCCCAGCATTTT

len: 11
j_gene: TRBJ2-1
d_gene: .
abundance: .
v_gene: TRBV20-1
CDR3aa: CSAPRPERQFF
CDR3nt: TGCAGTGCCCCACGACCGGAAAGGCAGTTCTTC

len: 16
j_gene: TRBJ1-2
d_gene: .
abundance: few
v_gene: TRBV9
CDR3aa: CASSVGVGGTNYGYTF
CDR3nt: TGTGCCAGCAGCGTAGGAGTTGGCGGAACTAACTATGGCTACACCTTC

len: 13
j_gene: TRBJ2-7
d_gene: .
abundance: .
v_gene: TRBV6-1
CDR3aa: CASSDQLLYEQYF
CDR3nt: TGTGCCAGCAGTGACCAGCTTCTCTACGAGCAGTACTTC

len: 13
j_gene: TRBJ1-2
d_gene: TRBD1
abundance: .
v_gene: TRBV20-1
CDR3aa: CSARDWGQQGYTF
CDR3nt: TGCAGTGCTAGAGATTGGGGACAGCAAGGCTACACCTTC

len: 16
j_gene: TRBJ2-3
d_gene: TRBD2
abundance: .
v_gene: TRBV6-2/TRBV6-3
CDR3aa: CASGRQLAGATDTQYF
CDR3nt: TGTGCCAGCGGCAGACAACTAGCGGGGGCGACAGATACGCAGTATTTT

len: 16
j_gene: TRBJ2-7
d_gene: .
abundance: .
v_gene: TRBV28
CDR3aa: CANSYLRTVWGYEQYF
CDR3nt: TGTGCCAACAGTTACCTTCGGACAGTCTGGGGCTACGAGCAGTACTTC

len: 14
j_gene: TRBJ1-2
d_gene: .
abundance: once
v_gene: TRBV11-2
CDR3aa: CASSSSTSLYGYTF
CDR3nt: TGTGCCAGCAGCTCTTCCACAAGTCTCTATGGCTACACCTTC

len: 18
j_gene: TRBJ2-6
d_gene: .
abundance: .
v_gene: TRBV3-1
CDR3aa: CASSRPGQSNSGANVLTF
CDR3nt: TGTGCCAGCAGCCGACCGGGACAATCTAACTCTGGGGCCAACGTCCTGACTTTC

len: 16
j_gene: TRBJ2-1
d_gene: TRBD2
abundance: once
v_gene: TRBV25-1
CDR3aa: CASSEFFSGSGDEQFF
CDR3nt: TGTGCCAGCAGTGAATTCTTCAGCGGGAGTGGCGATGAGCAGTTCTTC

len: 15
j_gene: TRBJ2-3
d_gene: TRBD2
abundance: .
v_gene: TRBV7-2
CDR3aa: CASSQTGLAERSRYF
CDR3nt: TGTGCCAGCAGCCAGACGGGACTAGCGGAAAGGTCGAGGTATTTT

len: 15
j_gene: TRBJ2-3
d_gene: .
abundance: .
v_gene: TRBV20-1
CDR3aa: CSARASEGATDTQYF
CDR3nt: TGCAGTGCTAGAGCCTCAGAGGGAGCCACAGATACGCAGTATTTT

len: 15
j_gene: TRBJ1-5
d_gene: .
abundance: .
v_gene: TRBV5-6
CDR3aa: CASSLGRVSNQPQHF
CDR3nt: TGTGCCAGCAGCTTGGGTCGGGTTAGCAATCAGCCCCAGCATTTT

len: 15
j_gene: TRBJ2-3
d_gene: TRBD2
abundance: .
v_gene: TRBV27
CDR3aa: CASSYGEGQTDTQYF
CDR3nt: TGTGCCAGCAGTTACGGGGAGGGCCAGACAGATACGCAGTATTTT

len: 13
j_gene: TRBJ1-4
d_gene: .
abundance: .
v_gene: TRBV25-1
CDR3aa: CASSVGNWKKLFF
CDR3nt: TGTGCCAGCAGTGTTGGGAATTGGAAAAAACTGTTTTTT

len: 14
j_gene: TRBJ1-2
d_gene: .
abundance: few
v_gene: TRBV29-1
CDR3aa: CSVVVRPQNYGYTF
CDR3nt: TGCAGCGTGGTCGTGAGGCCCCAAAACTATGGCTACACCTTC

len: 14
j_gene: TRBJ2-1
d_gene: .
abundance: few
v_gene: TRBV9
CDR3aa: CASSVGSELGEQFF
CDR3nt: TGTGCCAGCAGCGTAGGTTCGGAGCTAGGTGAGCAGTTCTTC

len: 15
j_gene: TRBJ2-5
d_gene: TRBD1
abundance: .
v_gene: TRBV25-1
CDR3aa: CASSADQGAPETQYF
CDR3nt: TGTGCCAGCAGTGCAGACCAGGGGGCCCCAGAGACCCAGTACTTC

len: 17
j_gene: TRBJ2-2
d_gene: TRBD1
abundance: once
v_gene: TRBV6-4
CDR3aa: CASSRTTGATNTGELFF
CDR3nt: TGTGCCAGCAGCCGCACGACAGGGGCTACGAACACCGGGGAGCTGTTTTTT

len: 11
j_gene: TRBJ1-5
d_gene: TRBD1
abundance: .
v_gene: TRBV6-2/TRBV6-3
CDR3aa: CASSDREIQHF
CDR3nt: TGTGCCAGCAGTGACAGGGAGATCCAGCATTTT

len: 15
j_gene: TRBJ1-1
d_gene: .
abundance: .
v_gene: TRBV7-2
CDR3aa: CASSLGVVGNTEAFF
CDR3nt: TGTGCCAGCAGCTTAGGGGTTGTTGGGAACACTGAAGCTTTCTTT

len: 16
j_gene: TRBJ1-2
d_gene: .
abundance: once
v_gene: TRBV7-9
CDR3aa: CASSSTQAPLVYGYTF
CDR3nt: TGTGCCAGCAGCTCTACTCAGGCTCCCCTCGTCTATGGCTACACCTTC

len: 13
j_gene: TRBJ2-1
d_gene: .
abundance: .
v_gene: TRBV20-1
CDR3aa: CSFRTDSYNEQFF
CDR3nt: TGCAGTTTTCGAACGGACAGCTACAATGAGCAGTTCTTC

len: 12
j_gene: TRBJ2-7
d_gene: .
abundance: few
v_gene: TRBV20-1
CDR3aa: CSARTTVDEQYF
CDR3nt: TGCAGTGCTAGGACAACAGTGGACGAGCAGTACTTC

len: 13
j_gene: TRBJ1-1
d_gene: TRBD1
abundance: .
v_gene: TRBV20-1
CDR3aa: CSAPGGVRTEAFF
CDR3nt: TGCAGTGCTCCAGGGGGGGTGAGGACTGAAGCTTTCTTT

len: 14
j_gene: TRBJ1-5
d_gene: .
abundance: few
v_gene: TRBV3-1
CDR3aa: CASSQARGDQPQHF
CDR3nt: TGTGCCAGCAGCCAAGCCCGAGGGGATCAACCCCAGCATTTT

len: 15
j_gene: TRBJ2-5
d_gene: .
abundance: .
v_gene: TRBV3-1
CDR3aa: CASSQGAGTQETQYF
CDR3nt: TGTGCCAGCAGCCAAGGGGCCGGGACTCAAGAGACCCAGTACTTC

len: 15
j_gene: TRBJ2-3
d_gene: .
abundance: .
v_gene: TRBV12-3/TRBV12-4
CDR3aa: CASAKVGGRGDTQYF
CDR3nt: TGTGCCAGCGCAAAGGTGGGAGGCCGTGGAGATACGCAGTATTTT

len: 14
j_gene: TRBJ2-6
d_gene: TRBD1
abundance: few
v_gene: TRBV6-5
CDR3aa: CASRTGAGANVLTF
CDR3nt: TGTGCCAGCAGGACAGGGGCTGGGGCCAACGTCCTGACTTTC